The next 26 T cell receptor beta chains were all read from a single sample in a study of tumor and adjacent non-tumor tissue in lung cancer. No cell sorting was done before RNA was extracted from the tissue. Distant lung tissue was collected more than 3 cm away from the tumor edge. A modified ARM-PCR protocol with three rounds of nested PCR amplified TCRbeta. TCRdb re-called the multiplex PCR reads with MiXCR, one entry per CDR3 protein. The sample holds approximately 110,000 distinct CDR3 sequences, roughly three fifths seen once. Source material: distant non-tumor lung tissue. Receptors originate from a man aged 55 to 69 with non-small cell lung cancer.

Comments on this clonotype: Because it lacks the conserved phenylalanine or tryptophan at the end, this CDR3 is likely a read error. The rearrangement links TRBV6-1 to TRBJ2-6, with D tentatively TRBD1 (6 bases). Germline CDR1 reads MNHNS; CDR2 reads SASEGT. Trimming took off 4 bases at V and 0 bases at J, with 13 bases between the two ends. The CDR3 spans 17 residues. In nucleotides, the CDR3 is TGTGCCAGCAGTGCCAGGGGTTTCGGCTCTGGGGCCAACGTCCTGACTTAC. It yields the protein CASSARGFGSGANVLTY.

In its sample, this clonotype was seen many times. This sequence joins TRBV6-5 and TRBJ1-2; D perhaps matches TRBD1 (5 bases). The germline gives CDR1 MNHEY, CDR2 SVGAGI. Trimming took off 3 bases at V and 1 base at J, with 12 bases between the two ends. This CDR3 has 15 amino acids. The CDR3 sequence: CASSYSDNLNYGYTF. CDR3 nucleotide sequence: TGTGCCAGCAGTTATTCGGACAACCTTAACTATGGCTACACCTTC.

Turning to this clonotype: Just one base apart from a much larger clone, this may be a read error. The chain recombines TRBV5-6 with TRBJ2-1, with TRBD2 matching over 14 bases. The CDR3 sequence is 16 residues long. Germline assignment: CDR1 SGHDT and CDR2 YYEEEE. J lost 6 bases, V lost 6 bases, and 8 bases had no gene match. The CDR3 spells CASTDEGLAGGNEQFF. The DNA for the CDR3 is TGTGCCAGCACCGATGAAGGACTAGCGGGAGGCAATGAGCAGTTCTTC.

Comments on this clonotype: The conserved phenylalanine or tryptophan is not found at the CDR3 terminus, so this likely reflects a read error. Because the CDR3's place on the DNA is in doubt, the DNA is left out and the CDR3 is given as listed by TCRdb. The CDR3 region is CASSLQDNEQLS. The gene calls are TRBV5-4 and TRBJ2-1. Germline CDR1 reads SGHNT; CDR2 reads YYREEE (reference sequence). The CDR3 comprises 12 residues, both ends counted.

The CDR3 is CASSQTTGTWGYEQFF. The CDR3 bases are TGCGCCAGCAGCCAGACTACCGGAACATGGGGCTACGAGCAGTTCTTC. This sequence joins TRBV4-3 and TRBJ2-7; D may correspond to TRBD1 or TRBD2 (5 bases each). The J call may be incorrect, as the DNA end agrees better with TRBJ2-1. Per the germline V gene, CDR1 is LGHNA and CDR2 is YSLEER. The CDR3 consists of 16 residues.

To note about this clonotype: This clone may be a read error of a much larger clone one base away. The missing conserved phenylalanine or tryptophan at the end of this CDR3 makes a read error likely. V usage is TRBV7-9 and J usage is TRBJ2-6, with TRBD1 matching 9 bases. The CDR3 consists of 17 residues. Trimming removed 5 bases from V and 3 bases from J; junction bases left unmatched: 8. Germline loops: CDR1 SEHNR, CDR2 FQNEAQ (reference sequence). The DNA for the CDR3 is TGTGCCAGCAGCCAATCGGGACAGGGAAGTGGGGCCAACGTCCTGACTTCC. Its translation is CASSQSGQGSGANVLTS.

The J gene is TRBJ2-7, the V gene TRBV9, with 7 bases fitting TRBD1. The length of the CDR3 is 15 residues. Germline assignment: CDR1 SGDLS and CDR2 YYNGEE. The V gene end was trimmed by 4 bases and the J gene end by 0 bases; junction bases not matched to a gene: 7. CDR3 nucleotides: TGTGCCAGCAGCCGAGACAGGGACCTCTCCTACGAGCAGTACTTC. This codes for CASSRDRDLSYEQYF.

Only a few counts were recorded for this clonotype. A much larger clone sits a single nucleotide away, making a read error possible. The rearrangement joins TRBV6-5 to TRBJ2-3, with D unresolved. From germline, CDR1 is MNHEY and CDR2 SVGAGI. This CDR3 region has 12 residues. The CDR3 loop is CASRSETDMQYF. The CDR3 region has the DNA TGTGCCAGCAGGTCCGAAACAGATATGCAGTATTTT.

Points on this clonotype: A read error may produce the germline difference seen at one junction end. V is TRBV5-6 and J is TRBJ1-2; maybe TRBD1 (6 bases). Germline lookup yields CDR1 SGHDT and CDR2 YYEEEE. The CDR3 has 13 amino acids. Here the CDR3 DNA reads TGTGCCAACAGCCTACAGGGTAGCTATGGCTACACCTTC. Its translation: CANSLQGSYGYTF.

The chain has TRBV28 and TRBJ2-7, with TRBD2 as a possible D gene (6 bases). CDR3 length: 15 residues. V lost 5 bases and J 0 bases, leaving 14 bases between the germline ends. Germline V gives CDR1 MDHEN, CDR2 SYDVKM. For the CDR3, the DNA is TGTGCCAGCAGTCCCACGGCGGGGACCTCCTACGAGCAGTACTTC. It encodes CASSPTAGTSYEQYF.

The V and J genes are TRBV29-1 and TRBJ2-7; TRBD1 might be the D (6 bases). Trimming removed 7 bases from V and 5 bases from J, with 15 bases in between. The CDR3 covers 12 residues. CDR1 is SQVTM, CDR2 ANQGSEA, per germline. This CDR3 is CSAGVGGNEQYF. As DNA, the CDR3 is TGCAGCGCCGGAGTAGGGGGAAACGAGCAGTACTTC.

With regard to this clonotype: One junction end disagrees with the germline gene, perhaps due to a read error. The V call is TRBV29-1, the J call TRBJ1-1; TRBD1 aligns across 9 bases. Germline V lookup: CDR1 SQVTM, CDR2 ANQGSEA. CDR3 length: 13 residues. The CDR3 protein is CGLPGTGNTEASF. The CDR3 DNA sequence: TGCGGTCTTCCTGGGACAGGGAACACTGAAGCTTCCTTT.

About this clonotype: Because the CDR3 is missing its conserved closing phenylalanine or tryptophan, this is likely a read error. The CDR3 region is CASSLRLRGTDTQYL. CDR3 bases: TGTGCCAGCAGTCTGCGCCTTCGGGGCACAGATACGCAGTATCTT. The chain has TRBV11-3 and TRBJ2-3; D not resolved. From germline, CDR1 is SGHNT and CDR2 YENEEA. CDR3 length equals 15 residues. Trimming removed 6 bases from V and 1 base from J, with 14 bases in between.

The chain links TRBV20-1 to TRBJ2-1, with TRBD2 matching 10 bases. V shed 3 bases and J 6 bases; nucleotides not matched to a gene: 5. The CDR3 length is 14 residues. CDR1 is DFQATT, CDR2 SNEGSKA, per germline (reference sequence). For the CDR3, the DNA is TGCAGTGCTAGCGGTCCTAGCGGGAGCAATGAGCAGTTCTTC. Translating gives CSASGPSGSNEQFF.

For this clonotype: This may stem from a read error, because a much larger clone lies one nucleotide away. The V and J genes are TRBV20-1 and TRBJ2-1; D is ambiguous. CDR1 is DFQATT, CDR2 SNEGSKA, per germline (reference sequence). The CDR3 contains 13 residues. This CDR3 reads CCARAWLNNEQFF. Written as DNA, the CDR3 is TGCTGTGCTAGGGCCTGGCTGAACAATGAGCAGTTCTTC.

Turning to this clonotype: A much larger clone sits a single nucleotide away, making a read error possible. The chain has TRBV11-2 and TRBJ1-2; 9 nucleotides align to TRBD1. Germline CDR1 SGHAT, CDR2 FQNNGV. The CDR3 has 15 residues. Trimming took 4 bases from V and 8 from J; bases not matched to a gene: 11. In DNA, the CDR3 is TGTGCCAGCAGCTCTTTGCGGGGGACAGGGAAAGGCTACACCTTC. As protein: CASSSLRGTGKGYTF.

The rearrangement uses TRBV28 and TRBJ2-7; TRBD2 is a possible D gene (6 bases). V lost 6 bases to trimming and J lost 2 bases, with 17 bases between them. This CDR3 is 15 amino acids long. Germline loops: CDR1 MDHEN, CDR2 SYDVKM. The CDR3 sequence: CASSSSDGRAYEQYF. The CDR3 DNA is TGTGCCAGCAGCTCATCGGACGGGAGAGCCTACGAGCAGTACTTC.

The V gene is TRBV4-2, the J gene TRBJ2-4; D not certain. The CDR3 spans 19 residues. The germline CDR1 and CDR2 sequences are LGHNA and YNFKEQ. V gave up 1 base and J gave up 2 bases, with 21 bases separating them. The DNA of the CDR3 is TGTGCCAGCAGCCAAGCGCAGTCTAGTGGATCGTCATCCAAAAACATTCAGTACTTC. Translating it yields CASSQAQSSGSSSKNIQYF.

This clonotype was counted between two and nine times. The CDR3 bases are TGTGCCAGCAGTCAAGGTGGGACAGGGAGACGAGATGGCTACACCTTC. Its translation: CASSQGGTGRRDGYTF. The chain has TRBV28 and TRBJ1-2; TRBD1 matches at 9 bases. V dropped 5 bases and J dropped 6; count of bases not matched to a gene: 13. Germline CDR1 and CDR2: MDHEN and SYDVKM. The CDR3 is 16 amino acids.

Of note for this clonotype: The junction and the germline gene differ at one end; a read error may be behind it. The V gene is TRBV11-3, the J gene TRBJ1-1; D is unresolved. Per germline, CDR1 SGHNT and CDR2 YENEEA. The CDR3 totals 13 residues. The CDR3 protein is CACSLDTWEVAFF. DNA of the CDR3: TGTGCCTGCAGCTTAGATACATGGGAGGTAGCTTTCTTT.

CDR3 nucleotide sequence: TGTGCCAGCAGCCTCCTGGGGCTTGGACCTTACGAGCAGTACTTC. It is translated as CASSLLGLGPYEQYF. This chain links TRBV12-3 or TRBV12-4 with TRBJ2-7; maybe TRBD1 (5 bases). This CDR3 region has 15 residues. With 6 bases removed from V and 4 bases from J, the gap between germline ends came to 19 bases.

Of note for this clonotype: A much larger clone is a single base away; this may be a read error. The chain combines TRBV5-6 with TRBJ2-7; D perhaps matches TRBD1 (6 bases). The CDR3 spans 15 residues. Germline V lookup: CDR1 SGHDT, CDR2 YYEEEE. Deletions cut 4 bases from V and 1 base from J, with 15 bases between. The DNA of the CDR3 is TGTGCCAGCAGCGGGGGACATGGGGCTTCCTACGAGCAGTACTTC. Its protein product is CASSGGHGASYEQYF.

This chain joins TRBV28 and TRBJ1-3; 7 bases align to TRBD1. With 5 bases clipped from V and 1 base from J, the junction kept 11 bases outside the gene matches. The CDR3 covers 17 residues. The germline CDR1 and CDR2 sequences are MDHEN and SYDVKM. The CDR3: CASSGTGSGGSGNTIYF. CDR3 DNA sequence: TGTGCCAGCAGTGGGACGGGGTCAGGGGGGTCTGGAAACACCATATATTTT.

This clonotype was detected only once. This is likely a read error, given that the CDR3 carries no conserved phenylalanine or tryptophan at its end. V usage is TRBV7-8 and J usage is TRBJ1-4, with TRBD1 identical over 7 bases. The CDR3 length is 14 residues. The J segment lost 8 bases and the V segment lost 7 bases, leaving 10 bases of the junction unmatched. CDR1 and CDR2 (germline): SGHVS, FQNEAQ. The CDR3 region has the DNA TGTGCCAGCAACCCGAAGGGGGCTTGGGAAAAACTGTTTTTA. This sequence encodes CASNPKGAWEKLFL.

V and J are TRBV11-2 and TRBJ2-1; TRBD2 is a possible D gene (6 bases). Deletions cut 1 base from V and 14 bases from J, with 27 bases between. The CDR3 covers 17 residues. Looked up from germline, CDR1 is SGHAT and CDR2 is FQNNGV. The CDR3 coding sequence is TGTGCCAGCAGCTTAGTGGGGGAACTGCCTCACCGTGGGGAGGAGTTCTTC. It specifies CASSLVGELPHRGEEFF.

V gene TRBV20-1 combines with J gene TRBJ1-3, with D hard to call. Trimming left V 1 base short and J 1 base short, with 5 bases between. CDR3 length: 13 amino acids. Germline V CDR1 and CDR2: DFQATT, SNEGSKA (reference sequence). The CDR3: CSARGLSGNTIYF. In DNA form, the CDR3 reads TGCAGTGCTAGAGGGCTATCTGGAAACACCATATATTTT.